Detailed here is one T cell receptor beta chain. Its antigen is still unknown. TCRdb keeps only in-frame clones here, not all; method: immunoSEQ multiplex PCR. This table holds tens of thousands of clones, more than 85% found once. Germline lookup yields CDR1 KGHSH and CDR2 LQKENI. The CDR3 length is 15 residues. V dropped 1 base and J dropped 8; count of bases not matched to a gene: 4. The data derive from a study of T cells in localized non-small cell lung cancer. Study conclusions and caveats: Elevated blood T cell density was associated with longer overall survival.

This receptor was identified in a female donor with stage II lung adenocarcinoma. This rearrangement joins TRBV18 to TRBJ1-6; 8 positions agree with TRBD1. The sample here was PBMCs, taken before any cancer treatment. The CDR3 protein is CASSPQTGDHSPLHF. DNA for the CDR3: TGTGCCAGCTCACCACAGACAGGGGACCATTCACCCCTCCACTTT. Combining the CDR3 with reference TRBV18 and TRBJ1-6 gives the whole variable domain NAGVMQNPRHLVRRRGQEARLRCSPMKGHSHVYWYRQLPEEGLKFMVYLQKENIIDESGMPKERFSAEFPKEGPSILRIQQVVRGDSAAYFCASSPQTGDHSPLHFGNGTRLTVT.